This TCR beta chain emerged from a study of a mutant IDH1 vaccine in newly diagnosed glioma. Looking at the study overall: Patients got their first vaccination 4-6 weeks after radiotherapy alone, or with temozolomide cycles.

Sequenced by immunoSEQ multiplex PCR; TCRdb stores in-frame clones only, minus some. Here the sample spans roughly 76,000 clones, around 85% being singletons. Time point denoted: week 23, last vaccination. It was 300 ug of mutant IDH1 20-mer peptide that made up each vaccine dose, given with topical imiquimod. Tumors from donors were new WHO grade 3 or 4 IDH1-mutant astrocytomas with ATRX loss. Between the trimmed V and J ends, which lost 5 bases and 1 base, there was a span of 11 bases. This CDR3 region has 13 residues. Germline V gives CDR1 SQVTM, CDR2 ANQGSEA. Concerning this clone itself: The antigen remains unidentified.

The sample consisted of PBMCs, taken from a glioma patient whose treatment included an IDH1 peptide vaccine. This clonotype was sampled from a man aged 30 to 45 with glioma. Some clones in this sample may be carry-over from other donors' samples. The chain combines TRBV29-1 with TRBJ1-1, with unresolved D. The CDR3 DNA sequence: TGCAGCGTTCAAGCTGGAACGAACACTGAAGCTTTCTTT. Amino acids: CSVQAGTNTEAFF.